This T cell receptor (beta chain) was obtained from a study of cytomegalovirus exposure and HLA in healthy donors. Overall study: In an earlier analysis, around 120 million unique TCR beta sequences were found from approximately 170 million T cells. Study-wide findings and caveats: Presence/absence analyses assumed roughly uniform sequencing depth across donors.

Use of 60 Vbeta and 13 Jbeta primers characterized the PCR. Data came from immunoSEQ multiplex PCR; TCRdb stores just in-frame clones and leaves some out. The table records approximately 140,000 clones, about 80% of them present only once. Looked up from germline, CDR1 is LGHNA and CDR2 is YSLEER. The length of the CDR3 is 16 residues. The ends were cut back, 4 bases at V and 4 bases at J, with 17 bases in the middle. A remark on this clone: What it recognizes is unknown.

The clonotype originates from a woman in her forties in good health and CMV-seronegative. The sample was PBMCs. The chain joins TRBV4-3 to TRBJ2-1; a possible D gene is TRBD2 (6 bases). CDR3 DNA: TGCGCCAGCAGCCTAGAGCTCCGGGACTCTTACAATGAGCAGTTCTTC. Translating gives CASSLELRDSYNEQFF.